This T cell receptor beta chain was obtained from a study of blood T cell repertoires in COVID-19. About the research overall: Donors in the United States, Italy and Spain gave samples during acute or convalescent COVID-19. T cells, B-cell-depleted T cells, or PBMCs provided the cDNA or gDNA that served as material.

As originally analysed: Cell counts per sample came from amplifying reference gene primers. Using immunoSEQ multiplex PCR, the repertoire was profiled, and TCRdb retains in-frame clones only, with some absent. The D gene and trimming were derived from the DNA, and the V and J assignments and clone size from that table. The data contain 100,000 or so clones, around 87% of them seen just once; the ten biggest clones take up around 10%. J gave up 7 bases and V 4 bases, and 10 bases lay outside the gene matches. The CDR3 loop spans 14 amino acids. Germline V gene lookup returns CDR1 SGHDT and CDR2 YYEEEE.

The sample consisted of peripheral blood. The TCR originated in a woman younger than 45 with acute or convalescent COVID-19. The chain couples TRBV5-6 to TRBJ2-7; 8 bases agree with TRBD1. The CDR3 region is CASSLGQGPWEQYF. The CDR3 nucleotides read TGTGCCAGCAGCCTAGGACAGGGACCGTGGGAGCAGTACTTC.